The 26 T cell receptor beta chains in this list originate from one sample, sequenced in a study of T cell clonality in common variable immunodeficiency. Findings and caveats of the study: In common variable immunodeficiency, TCR beta chains reportedly carried fewer deletions and N-nucleotide insertions.

What these receptors recognize is not known. Produced via immunoSEQ multiplex PCR; TCRdb's table is partial and in-frame only. The sample shows 10,000 to 13,000 clones, none of them appearing just once. The source material was peripheral blood mononuclear cells. These TCRs come from a human donor with common variable immunodeficiency.

By its share, this clone is medium-sized. Sequencing ends 3 residues short of the CDR3 end; the germline J gene provides the rest. The V and J genes are TRBV20-1 and TRBJ2-7; 11 bases are a match to TRBD2. The CDR3 totals 16 residues. Germline V gene lookup returns CDR1 DFQATT and CDR2 SNEGSKA (reference sequence). Trimming cost V 0 bases and J 5 bases; bases outside gene matches: 9. Partial CDR3 DNA: TGCAGTGCTAGAGATCCGAATAGCGGGAGGGCACACGAG. It translates to CSARDPNSGRAHE. The full CDR3 protein is CSARDPNSGRAHEQYF.

A word on this clone: Read data end 3 residues before the CDR3 end; the end is taken from the germline J gene. The rearrangement joins TRBV30 to TRBJ1-1, with TRBD1 as a possible D gene (5 bases). Germline V gene lookup returns CDR1 GTSNPN and CDR2 SVGIG (reference sequence). This CDR3 spans 14 amino acids. With 1 base removed from V and 4 bases from J, the gap between germline ends came to 13 bases. The sequenced CDR3 bases are TGTGCCTGGAGTGCCACACACGGGGGCACTGAA. Translated, it gives CAWSATHGGTE. The entire CDR3 is CAWSATHGGTEAFF.

This clone was recorded a few times. The read is 3 residues too short to cover the CDR3 end, so that end is filled in from the germline J gene. The rearrangement joins TRBV19 to TRBJ2-7; TRBD2 is a possible D gene (6 bases). This CDR3 is built from 13 residues. The germline V gene encodes CDR1 LNHDA and CDR2 SQIVND (reference sequence). Deletions cut 1 base from V and 6 bases from J, with 10 bases between. CDR3 residues: CASSIGGASEQYF. The sequenced part of the CDR3 DNA is TGTGCCAGTAGTATAGGCGGGGCTAGCGAG.

As concerns this clone: From the germline J gene comes the end of the CDR3, since the read stops 3 residues before it. V is TRBV30 and J is TRBJ2-1; TRBD1 is a possible D gene (5 bases). The CDR3 runs to 18 residues. Germline CDR1 is GTSNPN and CDR2 is SVGIG (reference sequence). Trimming left V 2 bases short and J 0 bases short, with 20 bases between. The CDR3 reads CAWSHRVLGQSSYNEQFF. The CDR3 bases that were read are TGTGCCTGGAGTCACCGTGTACTGGGGCAGAGCTCCTACAATGAG.

As to this clone: The read stops 3 residues short of the end of the CDR3; the missing end is completed from the germline J gene. The chain couples TRBV30 to TRBJ1-5, with 8 bases matching TRBD1. The CDR3 covers 16 residues. CDR1 and CDR2 from the germline V gene are GTSNPN and SVGIG (reference sequence). With 3 bases clipped from V and 4 bases from J, the junction kept 11 bases outside the gene matches. The sequenced CDR3 bases are TGTGCCTGGAGCTTCGGACAGGGAGGGTCGAATCAGCCC. Its translation: CAWSFGQGGSNQP. The full CDR3 protein reads CAWSFGQGGSNQPQHF.

As to this clone: The read stops 3 residues short of the end of the CDR3; the missing end is completed from the germline J gene. J is TRBJ1-6 and V is TRBV30; 9 nucleotides align to TRBD1. The CDR3 spans 15 residues. The V gene's germline CDR1 is GTSNPN and CDR2 SVGIG (reference sequence). Losses at the gene ends were 3 bases for V and 9 bases for J; bases not matched to a gene: 9. CDR3 in amino acids: CAWRGRGQGVSPLHF. CDR3 DNA, as far as it was read: TGTGCCTGGAGAGGCAGGGGACAGGGTGTTTCACCC.

Only a few counts were recorded for this clone. The read gets to within 3 residues of the CDR3 end, and the germline J gene fills in the rest. The rearrangement links TRBV2 to TRBJ2-1; possibly TRBD1 for D (5 bases). Germline V gene data show CDR1 as SNHLY and CDR2 as FYNNEI. The CDR3 contains 14 residues. V was shortened by 3 bases and J by 7 bases, with 13 bases between the two germline ends. CDR3 bases read: TGTGCCAGCAGTGACCGGACCAGGACAAATGAG. Its translation is CASSDRTRTNE. The complete CDR3 reads CASSDRTRTNEQFF.

This clone was counted between two and nine times. Read sequence stops 3 residues before the CDR3 end, and the germline J gene provides the missing end. J is TRBJ2-5 and V is TRBV19; 9 bases align to TRBD2. Germline CDR1 LNHDA, CDR2 SQIVND (reference sequence). The V segment lost 3 bases and the J segment 5 bases; nucleotides outside the gene matches: 7. This CDR3 has 15 amino acids. The CDR3 DNA, read in part, is TGTGCCAGTAGTATTGGTAGCGGGAGTTCCGAGACC. It yields the protein CASSIGSGSSET. The full CDR3 sequence reads CASSIGSGSSETQYF. The full variable domain, completed using reference TRBV19 and TRBJ2-5, is DGGITQSPKYLFRKEGQNVTLSCEQNLNHDAMYWYRQDPGQGLRLIYYSQIVNDFQKGDIAEGYSVSREKKESFPLTVTSAQKNPTAFYLCASSIGSGSSETQYFGPGTRLLVL.

A remark on this clone: The read ends 3 residues early relative to the CDR3; the germline J gene fills the gap. This rearrangement joins TRBV2 to TRBJ1-5; no firm D call. The CDR3 spans 14 residues. V lost 4 bases and J lost 0, with 7 bases in between. The V gene's germline CDR1 is SNHLY and CDR2 FYNNEI. CDR3 protein: CASSADNSNQPQHF. The CDR3 DNA, read in part, is TGTGCCAGCAGTGCAGACAATAGCAATCAGCCC. The complete variable domain, with remaining parts taken from reference TRBV2 and TRBJ1-5, reads EPEVTQTPSHQVTQMGQEVILRCVPISNHLYFYWYRQILGQKVEFLVSFYNNEISEKSEIFDDQFSVERPDGSNFTLKIRSTKLEDSAMYFCASSADNSNQPQHFGDGTRLSIL.

This clone came up a few times. Read sequence stops 3 residues before the CDR3 end, and the germline J gene provides the missing end. The V and J genes are TRBV30 and TRBJ2-7; the match to TRBD1 covers 9 bases. The CDR3 loop spans 13 amino acids. Germline values: CDR1 GTSNPN, CDR2 SVGIG (reference sequence). The junction had 3 bases not matched to a gene; V was cut back by 4 bases and J by 2 bases. CDR3 protein: CAWKRTGAYEQYF. The CDR3 DNA, read in part, is TGTGCCTGGAAGAGGACAGGGGCCTACGAG.

This clone appeared a few times. The CDR3 end falls 3 residues outside the read, so it is completed with the germline J gene. The chain employs TRBV7-2 and TRBJ2-1; no reliable D call. CDR3 size: 12 residues. The germline V and J ends were trimmed by 4 bases and 5 bases, with 6 bases remaining between them. From germline, CDR1 is SGHTA and CDR2 FQGNSA. The CDR3 sequence is CASSSIDNEQFF. CDR3 DNA (partial): TGTGCCAGCAGCTCAATTGACAATGAG.

This clone was counted only a few times. The CDR3 goes on 3 residues after the read ends, and that part is filled in from the germline J gene. J is TRBJ1-4 and V is TRBV30; the D gene is possibly TRBD1 (5 bases). The CDR3 totals 15 residues. V dropped 0 bases and J dropped 7 bases, with 15 bases sitting between them. Germline loops: CDR1 GTSNPN, CDR2 SVGIG (reference sequence). Incomplete CDR3 DNA: TGTGCCTGGAGTGTACTGGGGAGGGGCGGTGAAAAA. This codes for CAWSVLGRGGEK. The entire CDR3 protein reads CAWSVLGRGGEKLFF.

In regard to this clone: The CDR3 is cut off 3 residues early in the read; its end comes from the germline J gene. The rearrangement links TRBV19 to TRBJ2-1, with D possibly being TRBD1 (6 bases). The germline V and J ends were trimmed by 7 bases and 4 bases, with 11 bases remaining between them. The germline V gene encodes CDR1 LNHDA and CDR2 SQIVND (reference sequence). The CDR3 covers 13 residues. The CDR3 loop is CASTLDSYNEQFF. CDR3 bases read: TGTGCCAGTACCCTGGACAGTTACAATGAG. Full variable domain (rest looked up from reference TRBV19 and TRBJ2-1): DGGITQSPKYLFRKEGQNVTLSCEQNLNHDAMYWYRQDPGQGLRLIYYSQIVNDFQKGDIAEGYSVSREKKESFPLTVTSAQKNPTAFYLCASTLDSYNEQFFGPGTRLTVL.

Relative to its sample, this clone is medium-sized. The CDR3 extends 3 residues past the end of the read, so its final part is completed from the germline J gene. J is TRBJ2-3 and V is TRBV20-1; D remains unclear. This CDR3 contains 14 residues. V was pared by 0 bases and J by 0 bases, with 7 bases between. The germline gives CDR1 DFQATT, CDR2 SNEGSKA (reference sequence). The CDR3 loop is CSARDVLSTDTQYF. The covered CDR3 bases are TGCAGTGCTAGAGACGTCCTTAGCACAGATACG.

This clone was counted between two and nine times. The read falls 3 residues short of the CDR3 end, and the missing part is taken from the germline J gene. The chain has TRBV19 and TRBJ2-2, with 7 bases that match TRBD1. V dropped 7 bases and J dropped 4; count of bases not matched to a gene: 6. Germline V gene data show CDR1 as LNHDA and CDR2 as SQIVND (reference sequence). CDR3 length: 14 residues. The part of the CDR3 DNA that was read is TGTGCCAGTATCTCGGGACAGATCACCGGGGAG. Its translation: CASISGQITGE. The whole CDR3 region reads CASISGQITGELFF. Looking up the rest from reference TRBV19 and TRBJ2-2 gives the full variable domain: DGGITQSPKYLFRKEGQNVTLSCEQNLNHDAMYWYRQDPGQGLRLIYYSQIVNDFQKGDIAEGYSVSREKKESFPLTVTSAQKNPTAFYLCASISGQITGELFFGEGSRLTVL.

This clone was counted a few times. The CDR3 is cut off 3 residues early in the read; its end comes from the germline J gene. V is TRBV5-1 and J is TRBJ2-1, with D possibly matching TRBD1 (6 bases). V gave up 0 bases and J gave up 9 bases, with 19 bases separating them. Germline-derived CDR1 and CDR2 are SGHRS and YFSETQ. This CDR3 is built from 16 residues. The CDR3: CASSLDPTGLRGEQFF. The covered CDR3 bases are TGCGCCAGCAGCTTGGACCCCACAGGGCTGAGGGGTGAG.

About this clone itself: The read is 3 residues too short to cover the CDR3 end, so that end is filled in from the germline J gene. This rearrangement joins TRBV29-1 to TRBJ2-7; D possibly corresponds to TRBD1 (6 bases). The CDR3 has 11 amino acids. The ends were cut back, 7 bases at V and 4 bases at J, with 11 bases in the middle. Germline V gives CDR1 SQVTM, CDR2 ANQGSEA. The CDR3 DNA, read in part, is TGCAGCGGAGGGACACAGTACGAG. It translates to CSGGTQYE. The full CDR3 sequence reads CSGGTQYEQYF.

This clone was detected only a few times. Sequencing ends 3 residues short of the CDR3 end; the germline J gene provides the rest. This chain connects TRBV7-2 to TRBJ2-1; 7 nucleotides match TRBD2. V lost 5 bases, J lost 5 bases, and 9 bases stayed unmatched. This CDR3 is built from 15 residues. CDR1 is SGHTA, CDR2 FQGNSA, per germline. The DNA read from the CDR3 is TGTGCCAGCAGCCCATATAGCGGGCTCAACAATGAG. This translates into CASSPYSGLNNE. The full CDR3 reads CASSPYSGLNNEQFF.

About this clone itself: The read ends 3 residues before the CDR3 terminus; that terminus is restored from the germline J gene. The V and J genes are TRBV7-2 and TRBJ2-7; weak D call: TRBD1 (6 bases). V lost 8 bases to trimming and J lost 0 bases, with 11 bases between them. Germline V CDR1 and CDR2: SGHTA, FQGNSA. This CDR3 is built from 13 residues. The CDR3 reads CASGRDTSYEQYF. Incomplete CDR3 DNA: TGTGCCAGCGGACGGGACACCTCCTACGAG.

Concerning this clone itself: The CDR3 extends 3 residues past the end of the read, so its final part is completed from the germline J gene. The gene calls are TRBV10-2 and TRBJ2-7, with 8 nucleotides matching TRBD1. Germline V gives CDR1 WSHSY, CDR2 SAAADI. V trimming: 7 bases; J trimming: 2 bases; junction bases outside the gene matches: 7. The CDR3 consists of 14 residues. Partial CDR3 DNA: TGCGCCAGCAAGAAACAGGGGGGAACCTACGAG. Its protein product is CASKKQGGTYE. The full-length CDR3 reads as CASKKQGGTYEQYF.

This clone has only a few counts. From the germline J gene comes the end of the CDR3, since the read stops 3 residues before it. This chain uses TRBV19 with TRBJ1-5, with D possibly being TRBD1 (5 bases). CDR3 length: 19 residues. CDR1 and CDR2 (germline): LNHDA, SQIVND (reference sequence). V was trimmed by 3 bases and J by 1 base, leaving 22 bases between them. CDR3 bases read: TGTGCCAGTAGTATTTCTTCATGGGGCAGACACATAAGCAATCAGCCC. Protein: CASSISSWGRHISNQP. The whole CDR3 is CASSISSWGRHISNQPQHF. Complete variable domain (other parts from reference TRBV19 and TRBJ1-5): DGGITQSPKYLFRKEGQNVTLSCEQNLNHDAMYWYRQDPGQGLRLIYYSQIVNDFQKGDIAEGYSVSREKKESFPLTVTSAQKNPTAFYLCASSISSWGRHISNQPQHFGDGTRLSIL.

By its share, this clone is medium-sized. The CDR3 end is not reached by the read, which stops 3 residues before it; the germline J gene fills it in. The chain combines TRBV5-4 with TRBJ2-1; 7 nucleotides line up with TRBD1. The CDR3 consists of 15 residues. V shed 4 bases and J 9 bases; nucleotides not matched to a gene: 13. Germline lookup yields CDR1 SGHNT and CDR2 YYREEE (reference sequence). The sequenced part of the CDR3 DNA is TGTGCCAGCAGCCGAAGGTCGACAGGGCTCAGTGAG. It encodes CASSRRSTGLSE. The whole CDR3 protein is CASSRRSTGLSEQFF.

In its sample, this clone ranks as medium-sized (0.01 to 0.1%). The sequenced fragment ends 3 residues before the CDR3 boundary, so the rest is inferred from the germline J gene. The chain employs TRBV2 and TRBJ1-2; 7 bases align to TRBD1. Germline loops: CDR1 SNHLY, CDR2 FYNNEI. This CDR3 comprises 14 residues. The trim removed 7 bases at V and 5 bases at J, leaving 10 bases unmatched. The part of the CDR3 DNA that was read is TGTGCCAGCAATCGACAGGGATTACGGTATGGC. This gives the protein CASNRQGLRYG. The full CDR3 reads CASNRQGLRYGYTF.

A word on this clone: Read data end 3 residues before the CDR3 end; the end is taken from the germline J gene. J is TRBJ1-1 and V is TRBV30, with a possible D match to TRBD1 (5 bases). CDR1 is GTSNPN, CDR2 SVGIG, per germline (reference sequence). V lost 0 bases, J lost 3 bases, and 11 bases lay in between. The length of the CDR3 is 14 residues. CDR3 amino acids: CAWSVGFRDTEAFF. Incomplete CDR3 DNA: TGTGCCTGGAGTGTAGGGTTCAGGGACACTGAA. Complete variable domain (other parts from reference TRBV30 and TRBJ1-1): SQTIHQWPATLVQPVGSPLSLECTVEGTSNPNLYWYRQAAGRGLQLLFYSVGIGQISSEVPQNLSASRPQDRQFILSSKKLLLSDSGFYLCAWSVGFRDTEAFFGQGTRLTVV.

Worth noting for this clone: The CDR3 end is not reached by the read, which stops 3 residues before it; the germline J gene fills it in. The V and J genes are TRBV7-6 and TRBJ2-1; weak D call: TRBD2 (5 bases). CDR1 and CDR2 (germline): SGHVS, FNYEAQ. This CDR3 spans 16 amino acids. The V end lost 6 bases, the J end lost 2 bases, and 17 bases lay between the germline ends. The covered CDR3 bases are TGTGCCAGCAGTCCCACTAGTCCATTAACCTACAATGAG. Translation gives CASSPTSPLTYNE. The whole CDR3 sequence is CASSPTSPLTYNEQFF.

This clone was seen a few times. The read finishes 3 residues shy of the CDR3 end, and the germline J gene is used to complete it. The V gene is TRBV19, the J gene TRBJ2-3, with D possibly matching TRBD1 (7 bases). V was cut by 7 bases and J by 0 bases, with 14 bases left in between. CDR1 LNHDA and CDR2 SQIVND come from the germline V gene (reference sequence). This CDR3 comprises 15 residues. The CDR3 bases that were read are TGTGCCAGTATGCGGGACAGCGCTAGCACAGATACG. Protein sequence: CASMRDSASTDT. The whole CDR3 is CASMRDSASTDTQYF.